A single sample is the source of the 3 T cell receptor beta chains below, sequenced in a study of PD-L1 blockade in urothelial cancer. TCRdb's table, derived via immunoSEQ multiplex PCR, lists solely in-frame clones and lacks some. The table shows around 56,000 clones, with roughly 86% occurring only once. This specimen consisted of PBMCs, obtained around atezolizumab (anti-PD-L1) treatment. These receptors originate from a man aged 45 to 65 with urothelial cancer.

CDR3 sequence (DNA): TGTGCCAGCAGCGCGGGACAGGGGATCCAAGAGACCCAGTACTTC. The encoded protein is CASSAGQGIQETQYF. The chain carries TRBV9 and TRBJ2-5; 10 bases map to TRBD1. The CDR3 extends over 15 amino acids. From germline, CDR1 is SGDLS and CDR2 YYNGEE. After removal of 3 bases from V and 1 base from J, the junction contained 3 bases not matched to a gene.

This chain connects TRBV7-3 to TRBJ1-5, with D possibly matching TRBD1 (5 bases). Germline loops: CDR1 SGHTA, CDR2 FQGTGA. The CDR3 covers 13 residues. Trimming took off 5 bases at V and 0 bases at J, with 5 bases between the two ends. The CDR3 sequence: CASSQGSNQPQHF. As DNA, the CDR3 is TGTGCCAGCAGCCAGGGTAGCAATCAGCCCCAGCATTTT.

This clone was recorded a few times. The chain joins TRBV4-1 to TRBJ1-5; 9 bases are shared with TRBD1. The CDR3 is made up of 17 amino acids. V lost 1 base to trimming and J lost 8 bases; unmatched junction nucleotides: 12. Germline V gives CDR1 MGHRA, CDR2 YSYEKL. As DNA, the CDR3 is TGCGCCAGCAGCCAAGGAGTCGGGACAGGGAGGATGGAGCCCCAGCATTTT. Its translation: CASSQGVGTGRMEPQHF.